This TCR beta chain was found in a study of regulatory T cells in long-lasting Graves disease. V gave up 8 bases and J gave up 4 bases; unmatched junction bases: 6. This CDR3 has 13 residues. This clonotype was observed a few times. The time point was: newly diagnosed GD, antithyroid drugs for less than 3 months. Construction of the TCR library relied on RNA isolated from PBMCs. The authors built TCR beta libraries using iRepertoire HTBI primers and Arm-PCR of CDR3 regions. TCRdb independently ran MiXCR on the multiplex PCR reads; one entry per CDR3 protein. Among over 500,000 distinct CDR3 sequences listed, approximately 16% were seen once. The same data also contributed to another study, on T cells in Graves' hyperthyroidism and ophthalmopathy. That report notes: With the HTBI primer set, the TCR CDR3 went through a first round of RT-PCR.

The sequencing used peripheral blood mononuclear cells (PBMCs), collected at new diagnosis, from a patient treated with antithyroid drugs. This chain connects TRBV12-3 or TRBV12-4 to TRBJ2-3; 7 nucleotides line up with TRBD2. The source of this sequence is a man younger than 35 with Graves disease. This CDR3 is CASGGSSADTQYF. CDR3 nucleotides: TGTGCCAGCGGCGGGAGTTCGGCAGATACGCAGTATTTT.